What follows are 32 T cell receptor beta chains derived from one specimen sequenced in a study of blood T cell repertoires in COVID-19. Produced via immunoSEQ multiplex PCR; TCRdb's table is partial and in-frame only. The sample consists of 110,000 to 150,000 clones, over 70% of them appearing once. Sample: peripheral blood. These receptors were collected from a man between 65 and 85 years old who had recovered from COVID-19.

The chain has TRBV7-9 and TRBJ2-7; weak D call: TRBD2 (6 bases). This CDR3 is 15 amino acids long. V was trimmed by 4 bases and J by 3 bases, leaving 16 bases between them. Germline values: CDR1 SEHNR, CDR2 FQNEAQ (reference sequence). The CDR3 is CASSSIKRGNYEQYF. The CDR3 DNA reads TGTGCCAGCAGCTCCATTAAACGGGGGAACTACGAGCAGTACTTC.

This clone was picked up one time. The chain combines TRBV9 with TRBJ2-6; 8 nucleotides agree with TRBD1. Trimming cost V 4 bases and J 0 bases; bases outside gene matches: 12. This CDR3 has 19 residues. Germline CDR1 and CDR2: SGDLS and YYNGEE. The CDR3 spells CASSTRQGRIYSGANVLTF. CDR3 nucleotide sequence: TGTGCCAGCAGCACCCGACAGGGGAGGATTTACTCTGGGGCCAACGTCCTGACTTTC.

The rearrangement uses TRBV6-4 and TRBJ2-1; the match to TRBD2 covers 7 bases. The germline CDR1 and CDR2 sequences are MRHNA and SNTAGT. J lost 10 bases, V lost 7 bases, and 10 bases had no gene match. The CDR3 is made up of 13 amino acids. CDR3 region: CASMPKIGGEQFF. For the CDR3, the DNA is TGTGCCAGCATGCCCAAAATCGGGGGGGAGCAGTTCTTC.

CDR3 DNA: TGTGCCAGCAGCAAAAAGGGGGGAAGGGGGCGAGGTAATGAAAAACTGTTTTTT. It codes for CASSKKGGRGRGNEKLFF. The chain has TRBV21-1 and TRBJ1-4; TRBD1, as called in the table, went unchecked against the DNA. TRBV21-1 represents a pseudogene. The CDR3 contains 18 residues.

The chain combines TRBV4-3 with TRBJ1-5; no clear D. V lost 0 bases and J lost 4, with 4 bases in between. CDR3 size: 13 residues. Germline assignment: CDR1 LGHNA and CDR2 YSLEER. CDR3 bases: TGCGCCAGCAGCCAAGAAGCGAATCAGCCCCAGCATTTT. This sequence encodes CASSQEANQPQHF.

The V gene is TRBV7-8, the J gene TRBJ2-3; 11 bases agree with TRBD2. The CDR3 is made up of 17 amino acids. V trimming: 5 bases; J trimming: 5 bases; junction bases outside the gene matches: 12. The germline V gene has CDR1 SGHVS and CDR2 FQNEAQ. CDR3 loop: CASSTWGLAGGEDTQYF. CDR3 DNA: TGTGCCAGCAGCACCTGGGGATTAGCGGGAGGGGAAGATACGCAGTATTTT.

The CDR3 sequence: CASSLEGVTGELFF. The CDR3 DNA reads as TGCGCCAGCAGCTTGGAGGGGGTAACCGGGGAGCTGTTTTTT. The genes are TRBV5-1 and TRBJ2-2, with a tentative D call TRBD1 (6 bases). V shed 0 bases and J shed 5 bases, with 8 bases lying between them. The CDR3 covers 14 residues. From germline, CDR1 is SGHRS and CDR2 YFSETQ.

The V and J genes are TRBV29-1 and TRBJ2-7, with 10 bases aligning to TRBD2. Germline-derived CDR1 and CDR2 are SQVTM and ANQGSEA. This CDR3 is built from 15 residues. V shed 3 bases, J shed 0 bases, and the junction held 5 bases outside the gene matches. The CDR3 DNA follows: TGCAGCGTTGAGGGAGCGGGAGGGAGCTCCTACGAGCAGTACTTC. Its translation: CSVEGAGGSSYEQYF.

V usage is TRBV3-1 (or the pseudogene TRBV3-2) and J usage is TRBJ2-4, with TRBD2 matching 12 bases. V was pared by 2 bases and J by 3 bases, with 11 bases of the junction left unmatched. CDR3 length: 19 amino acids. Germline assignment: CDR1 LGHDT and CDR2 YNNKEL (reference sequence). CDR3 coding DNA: TGTGCCAGCAGCCAATCCCCCAACCTAGCGGGAGGGGACAAAAACATTCAGTACTTC. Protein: CASSQSPNLAGGDKNIQYF.

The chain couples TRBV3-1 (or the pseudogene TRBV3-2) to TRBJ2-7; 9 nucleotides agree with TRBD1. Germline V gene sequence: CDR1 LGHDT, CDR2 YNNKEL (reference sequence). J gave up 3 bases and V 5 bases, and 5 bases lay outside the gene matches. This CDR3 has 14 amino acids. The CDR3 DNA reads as TGTGCCAGCAGCTCCTACAGGGGGCGCTACGAGCAGTACTTC. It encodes CASSSYRGRYEQYF.

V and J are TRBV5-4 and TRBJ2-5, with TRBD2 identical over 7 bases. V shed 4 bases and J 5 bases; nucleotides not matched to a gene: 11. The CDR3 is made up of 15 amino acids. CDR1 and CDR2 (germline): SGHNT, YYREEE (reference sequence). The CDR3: CASSLGGRGGETQYF. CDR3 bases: TGTGCCAGCAGCCTAGGAGGGAGGGGAGGGGAGACCCAGTACTTC.

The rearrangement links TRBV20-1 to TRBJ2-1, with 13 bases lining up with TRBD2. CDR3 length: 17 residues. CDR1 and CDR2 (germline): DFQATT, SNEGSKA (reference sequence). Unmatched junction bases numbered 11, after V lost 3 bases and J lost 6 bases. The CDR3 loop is CSASGTSGRAFANEQFF. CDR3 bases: TGCAGTGCTAGTGGAACTAGCGGGAGGGCTTTCGCCAATGAGCAGTTCTTC.

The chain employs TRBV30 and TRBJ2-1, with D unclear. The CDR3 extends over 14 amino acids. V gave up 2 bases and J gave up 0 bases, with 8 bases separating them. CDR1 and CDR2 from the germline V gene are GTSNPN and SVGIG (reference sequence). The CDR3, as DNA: TGTGCCTGGAGTATCGGTTTCTCCTACAATGAGCAGTTCTTC. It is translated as CAWSIGFSYNEQFF.

The CDR3 protein is CASSRQGLNTEAFF. DNA of the CDR3: TGTGCCAGTAGTAGACAGGGCCTGAACACTGAAGCTTTCTTT. V is TRBV19 and J is TRBJ1-1, with 7 bases lining up with TRBD1. Germline lookup yields CDR1 LNHDA and CDR2 SQIVND (reference sequence). The V and J ends lost 4 bases and 0 bases, in that order; junction bases with no gene match: 2. The CDR3 runs 14 residues.

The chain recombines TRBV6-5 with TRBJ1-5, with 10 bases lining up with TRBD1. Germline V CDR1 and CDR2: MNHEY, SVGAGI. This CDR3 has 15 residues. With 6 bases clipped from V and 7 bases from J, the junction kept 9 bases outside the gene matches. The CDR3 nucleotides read TGTGCCAGCAGGGGGACTGGACAGGGGGACCAGCCCCAGCATTTT. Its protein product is CASRGTGQGDQPQHF.

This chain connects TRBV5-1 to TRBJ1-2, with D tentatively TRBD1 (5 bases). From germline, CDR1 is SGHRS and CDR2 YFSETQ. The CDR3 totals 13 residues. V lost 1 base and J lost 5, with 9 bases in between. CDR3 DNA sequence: TGCGCCAGCAGCTTGTGGTCAGGGTATGGCTACACCTTC. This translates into CASSLWSGYGYTF.

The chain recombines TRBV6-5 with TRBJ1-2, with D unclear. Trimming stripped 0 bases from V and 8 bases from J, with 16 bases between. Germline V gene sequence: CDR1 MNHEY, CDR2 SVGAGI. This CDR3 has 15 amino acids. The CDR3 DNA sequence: TGTGCCAGCAGTTACTCATCGGGGAACGTTCCCGGCTACACCTTC. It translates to CASSYSSGNVPGYTF.

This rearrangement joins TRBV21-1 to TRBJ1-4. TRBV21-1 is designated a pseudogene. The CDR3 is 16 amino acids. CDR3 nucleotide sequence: TGTGCCAGCAGCAAGGGGGGGTGTTCTACTAATGAAAAACTGTTTTTT. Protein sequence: CASSKGGCSTNEKLFF.

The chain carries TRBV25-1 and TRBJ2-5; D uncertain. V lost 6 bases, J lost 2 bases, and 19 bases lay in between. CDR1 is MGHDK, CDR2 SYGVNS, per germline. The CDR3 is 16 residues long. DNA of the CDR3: TGTGCCAGCAGCGAGATCGGGTCGCCACAACAAGAGACCCAGTACTTC. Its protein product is CASSEIGSPQQETQYF.

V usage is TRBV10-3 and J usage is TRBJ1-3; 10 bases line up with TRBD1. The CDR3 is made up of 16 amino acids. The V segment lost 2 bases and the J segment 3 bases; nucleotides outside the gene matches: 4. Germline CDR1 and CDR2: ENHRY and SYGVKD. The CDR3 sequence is CAISEGQGVGGNTIYF. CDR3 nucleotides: TGTGCCATCAGTGAGGGACAGGGGGTTGGTGGAAACACCATATATTTT.

In DNA form, the CDR3 reads TGTGCCAGCAGCCAAGTCGGTAGCGGGGGAAATGAGCAGTTCTTC. Translating gives CASSQVGSGGNEQFF. This sequence joins TRBV3-1 (or the pseudogene TRBV3-2) and TRBJ2-1; 9 nucleotides agree with TRBD2. This CDR3 contains 15 residues. Germline V lookup: CDR1 LGHDT, CDR2 YNNKEL (reference sequence). J gave up 7 bases and V 1 base, and 5 bases lay outside the gene matches.

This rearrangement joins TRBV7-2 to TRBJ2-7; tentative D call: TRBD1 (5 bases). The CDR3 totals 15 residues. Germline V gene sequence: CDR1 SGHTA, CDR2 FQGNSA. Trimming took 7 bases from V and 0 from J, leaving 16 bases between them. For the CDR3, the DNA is TGTGCCAGCAAAGGGGCGCACGGGCTCTCCTACGAGCAGTACTTC. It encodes CASKGAHGLSYEQYF. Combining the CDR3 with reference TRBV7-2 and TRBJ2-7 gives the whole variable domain GAGVSQSPSNKVTEKGKDVELRCDPISGHTALYWYRQSLGQGLEFLIYFQGNSAPDKSGLPSDRFSAERTGGSVSTLTIQRTQQEDSAVYLCASKGAHGLSYEQYFGPGTRLTVT.

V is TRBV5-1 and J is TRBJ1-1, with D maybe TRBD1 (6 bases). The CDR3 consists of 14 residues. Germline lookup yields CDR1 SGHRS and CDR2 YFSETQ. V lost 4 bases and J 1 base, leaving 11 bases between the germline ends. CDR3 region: CASSTGQPNTEAFF. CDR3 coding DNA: TGCGCCAGCAGCACCGGACAGCCGAACACTGAAGCTTTCTTT. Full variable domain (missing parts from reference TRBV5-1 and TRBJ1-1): KAGVTQTPRYLIKTRGQQVTLSCSPISGHRSVSWYQQTPGQGLQFLFEYFSETQRNKGNFPGRFSGRQFSNSRSEMNVSTLELGDSALYLCASSTGQPNTEAFFGQGTRLTVV.

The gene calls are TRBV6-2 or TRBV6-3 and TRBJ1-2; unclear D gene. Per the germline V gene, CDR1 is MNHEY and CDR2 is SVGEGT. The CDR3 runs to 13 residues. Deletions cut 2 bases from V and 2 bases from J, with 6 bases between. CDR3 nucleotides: TGTGCCAGCAGTTACGTCTCCAACTATGGCTACACCTTC. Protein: CASSYVSNYGYTF.

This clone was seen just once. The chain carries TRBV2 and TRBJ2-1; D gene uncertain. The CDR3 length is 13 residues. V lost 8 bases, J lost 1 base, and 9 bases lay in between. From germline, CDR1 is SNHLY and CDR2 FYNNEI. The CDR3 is CASSAESYNEQFF. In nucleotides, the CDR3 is TGTGCCAGCTCGGCGGAGTCCTACAATGAGCAGTTCTTC.

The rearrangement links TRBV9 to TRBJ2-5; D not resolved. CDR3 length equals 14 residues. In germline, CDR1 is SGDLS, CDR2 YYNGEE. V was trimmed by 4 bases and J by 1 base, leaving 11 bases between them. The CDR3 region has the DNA TGTGCCAGCAGCCCCCTAATCGGCCAAGAGACCCAGTACTTC. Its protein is CASSPLIGQETQYF.

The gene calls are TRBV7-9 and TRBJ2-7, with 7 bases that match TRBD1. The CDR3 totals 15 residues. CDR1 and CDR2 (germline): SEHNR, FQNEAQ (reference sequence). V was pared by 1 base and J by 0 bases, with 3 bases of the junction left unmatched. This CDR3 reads CASSLGGTASYEQYF. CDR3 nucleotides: TGTGCCAGCAGCTTAGGTGGGACAGCCTCCTACGAGCAGTACTTC.

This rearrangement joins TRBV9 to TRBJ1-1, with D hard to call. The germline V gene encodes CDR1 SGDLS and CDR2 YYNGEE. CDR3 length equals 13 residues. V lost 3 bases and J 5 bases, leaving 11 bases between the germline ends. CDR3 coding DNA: TGTGCCAGCAGCGGCGATGATGGTACTGAAGCTTTCTTT. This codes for CASSGDDGTEAFF. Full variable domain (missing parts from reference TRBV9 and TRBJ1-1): DSGVTQTPKHLITATGQRVTLRCSPRSGDLSVYWYQQSLDQGLQFLIQYYNGEERAKGNILERFSAQQFPDLHSELNLSSLELGDSALYFCASSGDDGTEAFFGQGTRLTVV.

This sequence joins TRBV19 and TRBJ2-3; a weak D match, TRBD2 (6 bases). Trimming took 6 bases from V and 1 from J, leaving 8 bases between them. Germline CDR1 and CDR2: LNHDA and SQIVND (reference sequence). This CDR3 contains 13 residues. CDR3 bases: TGTGCCAGTAGACCTAGCGGCACAGATACGCAGTATTTT. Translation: CASRPSGTDTQYF.

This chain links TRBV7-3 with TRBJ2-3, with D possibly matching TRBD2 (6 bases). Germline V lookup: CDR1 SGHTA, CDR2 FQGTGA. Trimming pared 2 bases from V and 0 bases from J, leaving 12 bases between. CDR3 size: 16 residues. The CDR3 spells CASSLYAGSSTDTQYF. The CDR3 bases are TGTGCCAGCAGCTTATATGCGGGATCCAGCACAGATACGCAGTATTTT. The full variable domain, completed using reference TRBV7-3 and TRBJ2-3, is GAGVSQTPSNKVTEKGKYVELRCDPISGHTALYWYRQSLGQGPEFLIYFQGTGAADDSGLPNDRFFAVRPEGSVSTLKIQRTERGDSAVYLCASSLYAGSSTDTQYFGPGTRLTVL.

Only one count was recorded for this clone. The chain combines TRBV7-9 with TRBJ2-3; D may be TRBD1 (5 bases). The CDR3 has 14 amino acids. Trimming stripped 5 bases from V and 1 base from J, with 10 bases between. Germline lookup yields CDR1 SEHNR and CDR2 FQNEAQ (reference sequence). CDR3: CASSPGWGTDTQYF. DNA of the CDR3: TGTGCCAGCAGCCCAGGGTGGGGCACAGATACGCAGTATTTT. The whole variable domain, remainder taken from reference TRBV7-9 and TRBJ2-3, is DTGVSQNPRHKITKRGQNVTFRCDPISEHNRLYWYRQTLGQGPEFLTYFQNEAQLEKSRLLSDRFSAERPKGSFSTLEIQRTEQGDSAMYLCASSPGWGTDTQYFGPGTRLTVL.

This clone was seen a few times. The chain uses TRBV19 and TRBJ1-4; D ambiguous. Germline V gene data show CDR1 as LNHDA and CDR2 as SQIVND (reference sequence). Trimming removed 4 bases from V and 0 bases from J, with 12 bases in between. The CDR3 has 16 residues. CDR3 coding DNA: TGTGCCAGTAGTACCCTCGGCGGCGCAACTAATGAAAAACTGTTTTTT. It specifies CASSTLGGATNEKLFF.